Included here is one TCR beta chain sequence, with context. Antigen specificity is unknown. This sample also contains other DNA sequences that code for the same CDR3. Looked up from germline, CDR1 is SGHAT and CDR2 is FQNNGV. The V end was cut by 3 bases, the J end by 4 bases, with 12 bases between. CDR3 length: 14 residues. Expressed TCRB transcripts got sequenced, as all isolated RNA was reverse transcribed. The protocol was immunoSEQ multiplex PCR, while the TCRdb copy is restricted to in-frame clones and leaves out a portion. The table lists 230,000 or so clones, 16% of them singletons. This entry is derived from a study of beta chain features in type 1 diabetes. Study at large: Patients did not differ from healthy donors in age, gender or cell yield. The study examined some 110,000,000 sorted cells across all samples. Findings and limits, study-wide: At VDJ recombination sites, type 1 diabetes patients had fewer insertions and more deleted nucleotides. Moderate yet significant TCRB CDR3 shortening was seen in Type 1 diabetes patients in all four CD4+ subsets.

CD4+ naive, central memory, regulatory and stem cell-like memory cells were sorted via CD45RO/CCR7/CD25/CD127/CD95/CD27. The genes are TRBV11-2 and TRBJ2-5; weak D call: TRBD1 (6 bases). Sequences were obtained from naive CD4+ T cells from blood. This TCR was recovered from a man aged 25 to 40 with type 1 diabetes. In DNA form, the CDR3 reads TGTGCCAGCAGCTTGGGGGTGACAGGAGAGACCCAGTACTTC. It encodes CASSLGVTGETQYF.